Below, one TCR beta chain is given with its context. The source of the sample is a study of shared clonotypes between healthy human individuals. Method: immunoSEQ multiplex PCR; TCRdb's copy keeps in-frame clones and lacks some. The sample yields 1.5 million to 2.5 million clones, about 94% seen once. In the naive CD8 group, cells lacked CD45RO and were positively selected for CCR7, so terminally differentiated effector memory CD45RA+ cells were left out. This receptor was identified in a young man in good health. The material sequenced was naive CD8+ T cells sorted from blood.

The chain's CDR3 is CASSPTGGTGTYEQYF. CDR3 in DNA: TGTGCCAGCAGCCCCACTGGGGGGACAGGGACCTACGAGCAGTACTTC. V usage is TRBV7-9 and J usage is TRBJ2-7; 9 nucleotides agree with TRBD1. Trimming at V came to 5 bases and at J to 2 bases, leaving 10 bases not matched to a gene. This CDR3 comprises 16 residues. The germline V gene has CDR1 SEHNR and CDR2 FQNEAQ (reference sequence).